The entry below gives a single TCR beta chain sequence along with its context. Its antigen is unknown. cDNA carried unique molecular identifiers, and a universal primer site was added by template switching. TCRdb reprocessed the 5' RACE reads via MiXCR and lists one record per CDR3 protein. The data contain 700,000 or so distinct CDR3 sequences, about 20% of them singletons. The V end lost 8 bases, the J end lost 5 bases, and 13 bases lay between the germline ends. Germline CDR1 DFQATT, CDR2 SNEGSKA (reference sequence). CDR3 length equals 12 residues. These data come from a study of identical twins. Study outcomes and limitations: Memory repertoires showed no such pattern, whereas abundant cord blood beta clonotypes carried fewer insertions.

These data also featured in a second study, about T cells expressing NK-cell markers. That paper adds: Of the CD8+ T cells in about 6 donors, roughly 1.0-7.5% belonged to dominant NKG2C+ clonotypes. The CD3+CD56-NKG2C+ fraction was also led by these clonotypes in a few donors.

The chain has TRBV20-1 and TRBJ2-1; D is unclear. Sample: PBMCs. The clonotype was recovered from a woman between 18 and 30 years old in good health. CDR3 region: CSSGRPDNEQFF. Written as DNA, the CDR3 is TGCAGTTCCGGAAGACCGGACAATGAGCAGTTCTTC.